The 3 T cell receptor beta chains below all came from one sample that was sequenced in a study of spatial heterogeneity in lung cancer. From the 5' RACE reads, TCRdb called clonotypes with MiXCR, one entry per CDR3 protein. This sample has almost 75,000 distinct CDR3 sequences, with about an eighth found just once. Time point denoted: sample taken at primary tumor resection. Whole RNA was taken from tumor, nontumor lung or frozen PBMC; it was then sequenced unsorted. The sample here was PBMCs, taken at surgery. The receptors were gathered from a male donor with early-stage non-small cell lung cancer.

The sample holds a few counts of this clonotype. The CDR3 loop is CASAQGSNQPQHF. Here the CDR3 DNA reads TGTGCCAGTGCACAGGGTAGCAATCAGCCCCAGCATTTT. The gene calls are TRBV27 and TRBJ1-5, with a possible D match to TRBD1 (6 bases). The CDR3 consists of 13 residues. V dropped 9 bases and J dropped 0 bases, with 9 bases sitting between them. Germline CDR1 is MNHEY and CDR2 is SMNVEV (reference sequence).

This clonotype showed up many times. The V call is TRBV12-3 or TRBV12-4, the J call TRBJ1-1; 10 bases are shared with TRBD1. V trimming: 6 bases; J trimming: 6 bases; junction bases outside the gene matches: 4. CDR3 size: 13 residues. The CDR3: CASRGDRGPEAFF. The CDR3 DNA reads as TGTGCCAGCAGGGGGGACAGGGGACCTGAAGCTTTCTTT.

The V and J genes are TRBV5-1 and TRBJ2-3, with D possibly being TRBD2 (6 bases). Germline loops: CDR1 SGHRS, CDR2 YFSETQ. The germline V and J ends were trimmed by 0 bases and 4 bases, with 9 bases remaining between them. The CDR3 spans 14 residues. The CDR3 is CASSLEPGADTQYF. The CDR3 region has the DNA TGCGCCAGCAGCTTGGAGCCGGGGGCAGATACGCAGTATTTT.